This T cell receptor beta chain stems from a study of blood T cells in healthy people across ages. Whole-study findings and limits: Age advanced and TCR beta diversity per million T cells fell, roughly linearly.

The CDR3 consists of 13 residues. Germline-derived CDR1 and CDR2 are MNHNS and SASEGT. The V end lost 2 bases, the J end lost 2 bases, and 7 bases lay between the germline ends. Primed by a sample-barcoded 5' primer and a J-beta primer mix, a second PCR proceeded for 7 to 11 cycles. TCRdb ran MiXCR on the 5' RACE reads and lists one entry per CDR3 protein. The profile shows 850,000 to 1,000,000 distinct CDR3 sequences, about 48% of them singletons. Points on this clonotype: What it recognizes is unknown.

Isolated per sample were at least 6 million PBMCs. This clonotype was sampled from a young man in good health. V usage is TRBV6-1 and J usage is TRBJ2-7, with D uncertain. Sequencing input: blood. CDR3 loop: CASSELKAYEQYF. In DNA form, the CDR3 reads TGTGCCAGCAGTGAACTTAAAGCCTACGAGCAGTACTTC.